This T cell receptor beta chain emerged from a study of T cell responses to AZD1222 COVID-19 vaccine (TCRdb year 2021). For context, the study as a whole: AZD1222 recipients whose second dose came at about 4 weeks and those whose second dose came at about 12 weeks were combined into one group, since spike-specific TCR depth and breadth did not differ between the two schedules. A total of just over 230 trial participants underwent TCR sequencing, of whom approximately 200 had received two doses of AZD1222 and 26 had received two doses of the MenACWY control vaccine. Trial participants were enrolled into age subgroups of 18-55, 56-69 and 70-plus years, which contained about 160, 30 and 59 TCR-sequenced participants, respectively. The investigation overall reported the following: Participants were mostly white British, with more females than males. The authors suggested clonal diversity may have been underestimated. In the small 56-69-year group, the increase in depth fell short of significance, most likely because of low power. The vaccine-associated CD4 TCRs covered the entire spike protein, and the dominant responses fell in regions 160-218 and 743-854. Because no day 14 peak-response samples were available, the repertoires could be characterized only after the peak T cell response. Only five to seven AZD1222 recipients were SARS-CoV-2 seropositive at baseline, limiting conclusions about previously exposed vaccinees. Reportedly, almost half of the unique spike-specific TCRs recognized epitopes lying outside the regions that are mutated in the B.1.351 and B.1.1.7 variants. A significant rise in spike-specific TCR breadth and depth was observed after two AZD1222 doses relative to day 0 and relative to MenACWY recipients.

As to this clone: Its antigen is unknown. Base qualities are not provided; no much larger clone lies one nucleotide away.

V ends up 6 bases short and J 5 bases short, with an unmatched junction base count of 12. There are 17 amino acids in the CDR3, from cysteine to phenylalanine inclusive. The only DNA kept is the CDR3, 51 bases in frame from the first base. As encoded in the germline V gene, CDR1 is MDHEN while CDR2 is SYDVKM. The CDR3 regions of human TCRbeta chains were analyzed by immunosequencing. From the authors' description of their analysis: Repertoire TCRs were matched against a reference library of SARS-CoV-2-specific TCRs generated with the MIRA antigen-specificity platform. Breadth was defined as the fraction of unique TCRs that were SARS-CoV-2-associated. Depth was defined as the fraction of total T cells that were SARS-CoV-2-associated. Using the MIRA data, each spike-specific TCR was assigned both to the spike region to which the TCR was reactive and to a CD4 or CD8 class. Log10-transformed breadth and depth values were compared by one-way ANOVA with Sidak's multiple comparisons tests. Drawn from immuneACCESS, this table holds only the in-frame rearrangements with V and J called that TCRdb kept. Clones are partly lost; checked studies trace under half to an unresolved V gene and leave the rest unexplained. From that table come the V and J calls and clone size; the DNA was used to work out D and trimming. The sample contains about 210,000 clones, 85% to 95% of them found a single time. The ten top clones hold roughly 1.4% of the sample.

What this sample's time point label stands for: baseline before first vaccination. Vaccinee samples came from UK trials COV001 and COV002, including a single-blind randomized controlled phase 2/3 trial of AZD1222 (ChAdOx1 nCoV-19) in healthy adults. Trial participant PBMC samples were collected at day 0 and day 28 after the second dose for TCRbeta chain sequencing. Material: peripheral blood, obtained on day 0 of AZD1222 vaccination. This TCR was sampled from an adult in good health. The rearrangement joined TRBV28 to TRBJ2-2; a stretch of 10 junction bases matches TRBD2. This receptor carries the CDR3 CASSPSRAGGRTGELFF. The nucleotide sequence is given as TGTGCCAGCAGCCCCTCGAGAGCGGGGGGGCGAACCGGGGAGCTGTTTTTT.